The entry below gives a single TCR beta chain sequence along with its context. Everyone who took part was about 18 to 90 years old, and they came from 24 US areas. Clinical histories supplied by participants themselves formed the basis of cohort assignment. Cohort 3 donors counted as recovered after two negative PCRs, clearance, or resolved symptoms. CDR1 is LGHDT and CDR2 is YNNKEL in the germline V gene (reference sequence). The CDR3 runs to 18 residues. V trimming: 0 bases; J trimming: 2 bases; junction bases outside the gene matches: 5. The data derive from a study of blood T cell repertoires in COVID-19. For the study at large: T cells, B-cell-depleted T cells, or PBMCs provided the cDNA or gDNA that served as material.

Only in-frame clones appear in the TCRdb table, and some are missing; sequencing was by immunoSEQ multiplex PCR. The repertoire holds a few hundred thousand clones, 80% to 90% seen once, with less than 2.5% in the top ten. The sequencing sample was made of PBMCs or T cells enriched from blood (not recorded which). This clonotype originated in a woman aged 18-35 years who had recovered from COVID-19. J is TRBJ2-3 and V is TRBV3-1 (or the pseudogene TRBV3-2); 13 bases fit TRBD2. Here the CDR3 reads CASSQDLTSGGYTDTQYF. As DNA, the CDR3 is TGTGCCAGCAGCCAAGATTTGACTAGCGGGGGGTACACAGATACGCAGTATTTT.